A single sample gave rise to the 28 T cell receptor beta chains below, sequenced in a study of blood T cell repertoires in COVID-19. Produced via immunoSEQ multiplex PCR; TCRdb's table is partial and in-frame only. The top ten clones hold 6.2% of a sample with fewer than 250,000 clones, more than 70% of them seen once. Sequencing input: peripheral blood. These TCRs come from a woman between 40 and 50 years old who had recovered from COVID-19.

The chain couples TRBV30 to TRBJ1-1; D is unresolved. This CDR3 spans 14 amino acids. Per germline, CDR1 GTSNPN and CDR2 SVGIG (reference sequence). With 1 base removed from V and 4 bases from J, the gap between germline ends came to 13 bases. CDR3 in DNA: TGTGCCTGGAGTGCCCTCGGGGAATCCACTGAAGCTTTCTTT. Translation gives CAWSALGESTEAFF. Filled out from reference TRBV30 and TRBJ1-1, the complete variable domain reads SQTIHQWPATLVQPVGSPLSLECTVEGTSNPNLYWYRQAAGRGLQLLFYSVGIGQISSEVPQNLSASRPQDRQFILSSKKLLLSDSGFYLCAWSALGESTEAFFGQGTRLTVV.

The CDR3 protein is CSVLGQSTDTQYF. The CDR3 DNA reads as TGCAGCGTTCTCGGACAGAGCACAGATACGCAGTATTTT. The chain has TRBV29-1 and TRBJ2-3; TRBD1 is a possible D gene (6 bases). This CDR3 is 13 amino acids long. The germline V gene encodes CDR1 SQVTM and CDR2 ANQGSEA. Trimming pared 5 bases from V and 0 bases from J, leaving 9 bases between.

This clone occurred a few times. V and J are TRBV25-1 and TRBJ1-1; 8 bases map to TRBD1. In germline, CDR1 is MGHDK, CDR2 SYGVNS. V was pared by 1 base and J by 3 bases, with 7 bases of the junction left unmatched. CDR3 size: 16 residues. The CDR3 DNA sequence: TGTGCCAGCAGTGAATTAATAGGACAGGGAGACACTGAAGCTTTCTTT. Translating gives CASSELIGQGDTEAFF. The complete variable domain, with remaining parts taken from reference TRBV25-1 and TRBJ1-1, reads EADIYQTPRYLVIGTGKKITLECSQTMGHDKMYWYQQDPGMELHLIHYSYGVNSTEKGDLSSESTVSRIRTEHFPLTLESARPSHTSQYLCASSELIGQGDTEAFFGQGTRLTVV.

This sequence joins TRBV3-1 (or the pseudogene TRBV3-2) and TRBJ2-1, with TRBD2 identical over 14 bases. The length of the CDR3 is 15 residues. Unmatched junction bases numbered 7, after V lost 3 bases and J lost 12 bases. The germline V gene has CDR1 LGHDT and CDR2 YNNKEL (reference sequence). CDR3 nucleotides: TGTGCCAGCAGCCAGACTAGCGGGAGGGCTGGGGGGCAGTTCTTC. Translated: CASSQTSGRAGGQFF.

This chain connects TRBV7-2 to TRBJ1-4; the match to TRBD1 covers 7 bases. The germline V gene encodes CDR1 SGHTA and CDR2 FQGNSA. The CDR3 runs to 16 residues. After removal of 0 bases from V and 4 bases from J, the junction contained 5 bases not matched to a gene. CDR3 sequence (DNA): TGTGCCAGCAGCTTAGCCGGGACAGCTTTTAATGAAAAACTGTTTTTT. It is translated as CASSLAGTAFNEKLFF. The variable domain in full, completed from reference TRBV7-2 and TRBJ1-4, reads GAGVSQSPSNKVTEKGKDVELRCDPISGHTALYWYRQSLGQGLEFLIYFQGNSAPDKSGLPSDRFSAERTGGSVSTLTIQRTQQEDSAVYLCASSLAGTAFNEKLFFGSGTQLSVL.

The chain is built from TRBV5-1 and TRBJ2-3, with unresolved D. Germline CDR1 reads SGHRS; CDR2 reads YFSETQ. V was clipped by 4 bases and J by 2 bases, with 14 bases between them. The CDR3 runs 15 residues. This CDR3 is CASSRPASDTDTQYF. CDR3 nucleotides: TGCGCCAGCAGCCGACCCGCAAGCGACACAGATACGCAGTATTTT.

This clone was found a few times. CDR3 amino acids: CASSSGQGNQPQHF. CDR3 bases: TGTGCCAGTAGTTCGGGACAGGGAAATCAGCCCCAGCATTTT. The V gene is TRBV19, the J gene TRBJ1-5, with 9 bases aligning to TRBD1. The germline gives CDR1 LNHDA, CDR2 SQIVND (reference sequence). The CDR3 has 14 amino acids. The V and J ends lost 5 bases and 4 bases, in that order; junction bases with no gene match: 3.

This clone was counted between two and nine times. The chain has TRBV6-5 and TRBJ2-5, with TRBD2 as a possible D gene (6 bases). From germline, CDR1 is MNHEY and CDR2 SVGAGI. The CDR3 covers 13 residues. V gave up 7 bases and J gave up 4 bases, with 13 bases separating them. CDR3 residues: CASMFGGGETQYF. The CDR3 nucleotides read TGTGCCAGCATGTTTGGGGGAGGAGAGACCCAGTACTTC.

The genes are TRBV12-3 or TRBV12-4 and TRBJ1-2; the D is unclear. V was clipped by 6 bases and J by 4 bases, with 12 bases between them. The CDR3 has 13 amino acids. CDR3 DNA: TGTGCCAGCAGGTCTGACTCTGGCTATGGCTACACCTTC. Translating gives CASRSDSGYGYTF.

The chain employs TRBV29-1 and TRBJ2-3, with 12 positions matching TRBD2. The CDR3 covers 16 residues. Trimming cost V 2 bases and J 5 bases; bases outside gene matches: 8. The V gene's germline CDR1 is SQVTM and CDR2 ANQGSEA. CDR3 DNA sequence: TGCAGCGTTGAATTCCTAGCGGGAGGGAGGGGAGATACGCAGTATTTT. It codes for CSVEFLAGGRGDTQYF.

The chain recombines TRBV30 with TRBJ1-2, with 7 positions matching TRBD1. Germline lookup yields CDR1 GTSNPN and CDR2 SVGIG (reference sequence). This CDR3 has 12 residues. The CDR3 DNA reads TGTGCGGGAAGGGGGCCAGACTATGGCTACACCTTC. Amino acid sequence: CAGRGPDYGYTF.

This chain connects TRBV5-1 to TRBJ2-7, with 8 bases matching TRBD2. This CDR3 comprises 16 residues. V shed 4 bases, J shed 0 bases, and the junction held 9 bases outside the gene matches. Germline V gene sequence: CDR1 SGHRS, CDR2 YFSETQ. DNA of the CDR3: TGCGCCAGCAGCCCAGGACTAGCACCGAGCTCCTACGAGCAGTACTTC. As protein: CASSPGLAPSSYEQYF.

The CDR3 here is CASMGQGLTEAFF. The CDR3, as DNA: TGTGCCAGCATGGGTCAGGGTCTCACTGAAGCTTTCTTT. The rearrangement uses TRBV25-1 and TRBJ1-1; D is perhaps TRBD1 (5 bases). Germline assignment: CDR1 MGHDK and CDR2 SYGVNS. Trimming removed 7 bases from V and 4 bases from J, with 13 bases in between. The CDR3 has 13 amino acids.

V and J are TRBV27 and TRBJ1-1; 8 bases line up with TRBD1. Germline V gene data show CDR1 as MNHEY and CDR2 as SMNVEV (reference sequence). The trim removed 4 bases at V and 8 bases at J, leaving 6 bases unmatched. The CDR3 is made up of 13 amino acids. CDR3 amino acids: CASSSHQGAEAFF. The DNA for the CDR3 is TGTGCCAGCAGTTCCCATCAGGGGGCGGAAGCTTTCTTT.

The chain couples TRBV4-1 to TRBJ2-2, with unresolved D. The CDR3 loop spans 15 amino acids. V was shortened by 0 bases and J by 1 base, with 6 bases between the two germline ends. Per germline, CDR1 MGHRA and CDR2 YSYEKL. CDR3 region: CASSQDPRNTGELFF. In nucleotides, the CDR3 is TGCGCCAGCAGCCAAGATCCCAGGAACACCGGGGAGCTGTTTTTT.

The chain has TRBV4-1 and TRBJ2-1; a possible D gene is TRBD2 (7 bases). The V end was cut by 3 bases, the J end by 6 bases, with 12 bases between. This CDR3 has 14 residues. Germline lookup yields CDR1 MGHRA and CDR2 YSYEKL. In DNA, the CDR3 is TGCGCCAGCAGCCAGGAGGGGGAGGGCAATGAGCAGTTCTTC. Translating gives CASSQEGEGNEQFF.

The V and J genes are TRBV29-1 and TRBJ1-1, with D possibly matching TRBD1 (5 bases). V lost 4 bases and J lost 4, with 16 bases in between. Germline V gene sequence: CDR1 SQVTM, CDR2 ANQGSEA. The CDR3 consists of 14 residues. CDR3 residues: CSVAPVLGGTEAFF. CDR3 coding DNA: TGCAGCGTTGCCCCCGTATTGGGGGGCACTGAAGCTTTCTTT. Full variable domain (outside the CDR3, taken from reference TRBV29-1 and TRBJ1-1): SAVISQKPSRDICQRGTSLTIQCQVDSQVTMMFWYRQQPGQSLTLIATANQGSEATYESGFVIDKFPISRPNLTFSTLTVSNMSPEDSSIYLCSVAPVLGGTEAFFGQGTRLTVV.

In its sample, this clone was seen once. The genes are TRBV19 and TRBJ2-1; possible D gene TRBD2, 5 bases. From germline, CDR1 is LNHDA and CDR2 SQIVND (reference sequence). This CDR3 contains 16 residues. V lost 6 bases and J lost 2, with 17 bases in between. The CDR3: CASSPRVGGAYNEQFF. The CDR3 coding sequence is TGTGCCAGTAGCCCCAGAGTTGGAGGTGCCTACAATGAGCAGTTCTTC.

J is TRBJ2-2 and V is TRBV14; D is undetermined. Germline values: CDR1 SGHDN, CDR2 FVKESK. CDR3 length: 18 amino acids. V was pared by 0 bases and J by 0 bases, with 14 bases between. In DNA, the CDR3 is TGTGCCAGCAGCCAAGAGGCCCAAGTATTGACGAACACCGGGGAGCTGTTTTTT. This translates into CASSQEAQVLTNTGELFF. The full variable domain, with the rest looked up from reference TRBV14 and TRBJ2-2, is EAGVTQFPSHSVIEKGQTVTLRCDPISGHDNLYWYRRVMGKEIKFLLHFVKESKQDESGMPNNRFLAERTGGTYSTLKVQPAELEDSGVYFCASSQEAQVLTNTGELFFGEGSRLTVL.

V is TRBV24-1 and J is TRBJ1-4; 10 positions agree with TRBD1. The CDR3 is made up of 16 amino acids. Germline V gene data show CDR1 as KGHDR and CDR2 as SFDVKD. V shed 4 bases and J 5 bases; nucleotides not matched to a gene: 6. The CDR3 DNA reads TGTGCCACCAGTGACGCCGCGGGACAGGGGAATGAAAAACTGTTTTTT. Its protein is CATSDAAGQGNEKLFF.

V and J are TRBV5-1 and TRBJ2-3; D perhaps matches TRBD1 (8 bases). The CDR3 totals 14 residues. The germline V gene has CDR1 SGHRS and CDR2 YFSETQ. The V end lost 7 bases, the J end lost 4 bases, and 16 bases lay between the germline ends. The CDR3 DNA follows: TGCGCCAGCGACTGGACAGGGAGGGCAGATACGCAGTATTTT. Translated: CASDWTGRADTQYF.

The rearrangement joins TRBV27 to TRBJ1-6, with D possibly being TRBD1 (5 bases). Trimming took off 0 bases at V and 8 bases at J, with 23 bases between the two ends. CDR1 and CDR2 from the germline V gene are MNHEY and SMNVEV (reference sequence). The CDR3 length is 19 residues. CDR3 protein: CASSLSAWRVGGGYSPLHF. DNA of the CDR3: TGTGCCAGCAGTTTATCCGCCTGGAGGGTTGGGGGGGGGTATTCACCCCTCCACTTT.

The chain is built from TRBV19 and TRBJ1-2; D unresolved. CDR1 and CDR2 from the germline V gene are LNHDA and SQIVND (reference sequence). The V end was cut by 5 bases, the J end by 2 bases, with 9 bases between. The CDR3 consists of 13 residues. DNA for the CDR3: TGTGCCAGTAGTCCGACTCTAAACTATGGCTACACCTTC. Amino acid sequence: CASSPTLNYGYTF.

Details on this clone: This CDR3 is also generated by other DNA sequences in the sample. The rearrangement uses TRBV3-1 (or the pseudogene TRBV3-2) and TRBJ1-1; D possibly corresponds to TRBD1 (6 bases). V was trimmed by 4 bases and J by 1 base, leaving 10 bases between them. CDR1 and CDR2 from the germline V gene are LGHDT and YNNKEL (reference sequence). The CDR3 length is 14 residues. The CDR3 region has the DNA TGTGCCAGCAGCCCCAGGGGAAGGAACACTGAAGCTTTCTTT. Translating it yields CASSPRGRNTEAFF.

The chain employs TRBV10-3 and TRBJ1-2; D remains unclear. The CDR3 length is 14 residues. Germline CDR1 reads ENHRY; CDR2 reads SYGVKD. V dropped 9 bases and J dropped 5 bases, with 19 bases sitting between them. The CDR3: CAITTATGYYGYTF. In DNA, the CDR3 is TGTGCCATTACGACGGCAACGGGGTATTATGGCTACACCTTC.

The chain employs TRBV27 and TRBJ1-4; TRBD1 aligns across 9 bases. CDR1 and CDR2 from the germline V gene are MNHEY and SMNVEV (reference sequence). CDR3 size: 15 residues. Germline trimming cut 1 base from V and 5 bases from J; bases unmatched to any gene: 2. CDR3 nucleotide sequence: TGTGCCAGCAGTTTATGGGGACAGGGCAATGAAAAACTGTTTTTT. Its protein is CASSLWGQGNEKLFF.

This clone was recorded a few times. CDR3 nucleotides: TGTGCCAGCAGCCAAGTTATGGCAAACACTGAAGCTTTCTTT. Protein: CASSQVMANTEAFF. The V gene is TRBV4-2, the J gene TRBJ1-1, with unresolved D. The length of the CDR3 is 14 residues. The V gene's germline CDR1 is LGHNA and CDR2 YNFKEQ. V was pared by 1 base and J by 2 bases, with 8 bases between.

The chain carries TRBV7-8 and TRBJ1-1; D remains unclear. V lost 0 bases and J 6 bases, leaving 20 bases between the germline ends. The germline V gene has CDR1 SGHVS and CDR2 FQNEAQ. CDR3 length: 17 amino acids. CDR3 DNA sequence: TGTGCCAGCAGCTTAGCCCTGGTTTTCCGGGGTGCGGCTGAAGCTTTCTTT. Its protein product is CASSLALVFRGAAEAFF.